One sample yielded the 19 T cell receptor beta chains listed below, sequenced in a study of CD8+CD57+ T cells in acquired aplastic anemia. The study profiled TCR beta VDJ and CDR3 using genomic DNA as template. TCRdb used MiXCR to reprocess the reads, holding one entry per CDR3 protein. The table lists around 180,000 distinct CDR3 sequences, about 64% of them singletons. Sequenced sample: sorted CD4+, CD8+, or CD8+CD57+ T cells (not recorded which) from PBMCs. These receptors were taken from a human donor with severe aplastic anemia or a healthy control (not recorded which).

The gene calls are TRBV9 and TRBJ2-7; D gene uncertain. The CDR3 length is 13 residues. The V gene's germline CDR1 is SGDLS and CDR2 YYNGEE. The ends were cut back, 4 bases at V and 0 bases at J, with 8 bases in the middle. The CDR3 DNA is TGTGCCAGCAGCCAGGAAAACTCCTACGAGCAGTACTTC. This gives the protein CASSQENSYEQYF.

The chain carries TRBV6-6 and TRBJ2-2, with TRBD1 matching over 9 bases. The CDR3 consists of 17 residues. V shed 6 bases, J shed 3 bases, and the junction held 11 bases outside the gene matches. Germline lookup yields CDR1 MNHNY and CDR2 SVGAGI (reference sequence). As DNA, the CDR3 is TGTGCCAGCAGCCTCGGGACAGGGCGAGGGTACACCGGGGAGCTGTTTTTT. Amino acids: CASSLGTGRGYTGELFF.

The gene calls are TRBV15 and TRBJ1-4; D remains unclear. The CDR3 length is 17 residues. V shed 5 bases and J shed 5 bases, with 21 bases lying between them. Germline loops: CDR1 LNHNV, CDR2 YYDKDF (reference sequence). DNA for the CDR3: TGTGCCACCAGCGAGCGACTGAAACCGGGTGTAAATGAAAAACTGTTTTTT. Translating gives CATSERLKPGVNEKLFF.

This clonotype was seen many times. This sequence joins TRBV4-2 and TRBJ1-5; 7 bases agree with TRBD1. Germline trimming cut 1 base from V and 7 bases from J; bases unmatched to any gene: 4. CDR3 length equals 14 residues. In germline, CDR1 is LGHNA, CDR2 YNFKEQ. The CDR3 sequence: CASSQGTGNQPQHF. In DNA form, the CDR3 reads TGTGCCAGCAGCCAAGGGACAGGAAACCAGCCCCAGCATTTT.

This clonotype showed up many times. The V gene is TRBV27, the J gene TRBJ2-7; 10 positions agree with TRBD2. CDR1 is MNHEY, CDR2 SMNVEV, per germline (reference sequence). This CDR3 region has 14 residues. V lost 4 bases and J lost 4; bases outside the gene matches: 4. The CDR3 region is CASSSGTSDYEQYF. For the CDR3, the DNA is TGTGCCAGCAGTTCAGGGACTAGCGATTACGAGCAGTACTTC.

J is TRBJ1-1 and V is TRBV15; 8 nucleotides agree with TRBD1. The CDR3 loop spans 15 amino acids. The germline V gene has CDR1 LNHNV and CDR2 YYDKDF (reference sequence). Unmatched junction bases numbered 4, after V lost 1 base and J lost 3 bases. The CDR3 nucleotides read TGTGCCACCAGCAGAGGCGTACAGGGGGACACTGAAGCTTTCTTT. Residues: CATSRGVQGDTEAFF.

This clonotype was recorded many times. The chain links TRBV27 to TRBJ2-3; weak D call: TRBD1 (5 bases). This CDR3 spans 14 amino acids. V lost 5 bases, J lost 7 bases, and 16 bases lay in between. In germline, CDR1 is MNHEY, CDR2 SMNVEV (reference sequence). Here the CDR3 reads CASSADSTYNTQYF. The CDR3 DNA reads as TGTGCCAGCAGTGCTGACAGCACCTATAATACGCAGTATTTT.

V gene TRBV7-3 combines with J gene TRBJ2-3; no firm D call. V dropped 5 bases and J dropped 12 bases, with 18 bases sitting between them. The germline gives CDR1 SGHTA, CDR2 FQGTGA. This CDR3 contains 13 residues. The CDR3 DNA sequence: TGTGCCAGCAGCGCTTCCGACTCCCCAGCACAGTATTTT. Amino acid sequence: CASSASDSPAQYF.

The chain uses TRBV5-1 and TRBJ1-2; no definite D call. CDR3 length: 17 residues. Trimming shortened V by 0 bases and J by 6 bases, and 21 bases separated the two germline ends. The germline CDR1 and CDR2 sequences are SGHRS and YFSETQ. CDR3 DNA: TGCGCCAGCAGCTTGGGTTTTATTGAGGGTCTACTCGATGGCTACACCTTC. Amino acids: CASSLGFIEGLLDGYTF. Using reference TRBV5-1 and TRBJ1-2 for the parts outside the CDR3, the full variable domain is KAGVTQTPRYLIKTRGQQVTLSCSPISGHRSVSWYQQTPGQGLQFLFEYFSETQRNKGNFPGRFSGRQFSNSRSEMNVSTLELGDSALYLCASSLGFIEGLLDGYTFGSGTRLTVV.

The chain carries TRBV11-3 and TRBJ2-7; weak D call: TRBD2 (5 bases). Germline V gene lookup returns CDR1 SGHNT and CDR2 YENEEA. CDR3 size: 15 residues. V gave up 2 bases and J gave up 5 bases, with 16 bases separating them. The CDR3 spells CASSLFGRDQNEQYF. The CDR3 DNA reads TGTGCCAGCAGCTTATTTGGACGGGATCAGAACGAGCAGTACTTC. Drawing the rest from reference TRBV11-3 and TRBJ2-7, the complete variable domain is EAGVVQSPRYKIIEKKQPVAFWCNPISGHNTLYWYLQNLGQGPELLIRYENEEAVDDSQLPKDRFSAERLKGVDSTLKIQPAELGDSAVYLCASSLFGRDQNEQYFGPGTRLTVT.

The chain joins TRBV6-5 to TRBJ1-5; 11 bases are a match to TRBD1. The CDR3 has 15 residues. Germline trimming cut 6 bases from V and 6 bases from J; bases unmatched to any gene: 7. Germline V CDR1 and CDR2: MNHEY, SVGAGI. The CDR3 DNA reads TGTGCCAGCAGCCAGGGGGGGACAGGGGGTCAGCCCCAGCATTTT. Encoded protein: CASSQGGTGGQPQHF.

This clonotype was counted only a few times. This clone may be a read error of a much larger clone one base away. The chain is built from TRBV5-5 and TRBJ2-7, with 14 bases that match TRBD2. The germline gives CDR1 SGHKS, CDR2 YYEKEE (reference sequence). The CDR3 is 15 amino acids. V trimming: 4 bases; J trimming: 9 bases; junction bases outside the gene matches: 9. The CDR3: CASSLSTSGGAGQYF. The CDR3 nucleotides are TGTGCCAGCAGCCTCTCGACTAGCGGGGGGGCCGGGCAGTACTTC.

This clonotype was observed a handful of times. This chain joins TRBV29-1 and TRBJ1-2; D unclear. Trimming pared 0 bases from V and 5 bases from J, leaving 1 base between. Per the germline V gene, CDR1 is SQVTM and CDR2 is ANQGSEA. The CDR3 has 10 amino acids. The CDR3 DNA follows: TGCAGCGTTGAAGAGTATGGCTACACCTTC. This gives the protein CSVEEYGYTF.

V usage is TRBV7-9 and J usage is TRBJ2-6; 8 nucleotides line up with TRBD1. Germline V gene sequence: CDR1 SEHNR, CDR2 FQNEAQ (reference sequence). The CDR3 has 18 amino acids. Trimming cost V 3 bases and J 3 bases; bases outside gene matches: 10. CDR3 in amino acids: CASSFLWTGKFGANVLTF. As DNA, the CDR3 is TGTGCCAGCAGCTTTCTCTGGACAGGGAAGTTTGGGGCCAACGTCCTGACTTTC. The variable domain in full, with the rest retrieved from reference TRBV7-9 and TRBJ2-6, is DTGVSQNPRHKITKRGQNVTFRCDPISEHNRLYWYRQTLGQGPEFLTYFQNEAQLEKSRLLSDRFSAERPKGSFSTLEIQRTEQGDSAMYLCASSFLWTGKFGANVLTFGAGSRLTVL.

The rearrangement links TRBV5-6 to TRBJ2-7; 7 bases are a match to TRBD1. Germline V gives CDR1 SGHDT, CDR2 YYEEEE. The CDR3 is 15 residues long. J gave up 7 bases and V 2 bases, and 12 bases lay outside the gene matches. CDR3 protein: CASSFYPGQRGEQYF. For the CDR3, the DNA is TGTGCCAGCAGCTTTTATCCGGGACAGCGCGGAGAGCAGTACTTC.

The chain links TRBV7-6 to TRBJ2-7; 12 nucleotides align to TRBD2. Losses at the gene ends were 5 bases for V and 1 base for J; bases not matched to a gene: 3. The CDR3 runs 15 residues. Germline CDR1 and CDR2: SGHVS and FNYEAQ. As DNA, the CDR3 is TGTGCCAGCAGCAAGACTAGCGGGAGATCCTACGAGCAGTACTTC. The encoded protein is CASSKTSGRSYEQYF.

This clonotype occurred many times. A junction boundary mismatches the germline segment, possibly from a read error. The V call is TRBV30, the J call TRBJ1-1; D call uncertain. This CDR3 region has 11 residues. Looked up from germline, CDR1 is GTSNPN and CDR2 is SVGIG (reference sequence). DNA for the CDR3: TGTGCCGGGAGGGTGAACACTGAAGCTTTCTTT. Translating it yields CAGRVNTEAFF.

The V call is TRBV19, the J call TRBJ1-2, with D tentatively TRBD1 (6 bases). CDR3 size: 15 residues. Looked up from germline, CDR1 is LNHDA and CDR2 is SQIVND (reference sequence). Trimming removed 8 bases from V and 5 bases from J, with 21 bases in between. The CDR3 nucleotides are TGTGCCAGTGCACGGGCAGGACAGAACGAGTATGGCTACACCTTC. Protein sequence: CASARAGQNEYGYTF. Full variable domain (outside the CDR3, taken from reference TRBV19 and TRBJ1-2): DGGITQSPKYLFRKEGQNVTLSCEQNLNHDAMYWYRQDPGQGLRLIYYSQIVNDFQKGDIAEGYSVSREKKESFPLTVTSAQKNPTAFYLCASARAGQNEYGYTFGSGTRLTVV.

V is TRBV7-9 and J is TRBJ2-3; D unclear. The germline V gene has CDR1 SEHNR and CDR2 FQNEAQ (reference sequence). Deletions cut 5 bases from V and 14 bases from J, with 14 bases between. CDR3 length equals 11 residues. The CDR3 sequence is CASSDATRSYF. In nucleotides, the CDR3 is TGTGCCAGCAGCGATGCGACGAGGTCGTATTTT.